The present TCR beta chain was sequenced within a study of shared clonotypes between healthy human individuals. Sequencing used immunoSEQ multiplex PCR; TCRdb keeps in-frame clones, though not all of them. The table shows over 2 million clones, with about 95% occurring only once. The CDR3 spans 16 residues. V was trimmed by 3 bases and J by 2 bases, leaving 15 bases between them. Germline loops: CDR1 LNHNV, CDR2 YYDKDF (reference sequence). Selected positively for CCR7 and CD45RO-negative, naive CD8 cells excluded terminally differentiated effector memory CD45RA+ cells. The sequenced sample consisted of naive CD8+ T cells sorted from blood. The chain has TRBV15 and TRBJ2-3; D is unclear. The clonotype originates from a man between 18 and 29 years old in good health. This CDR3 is CATSSLFGHATDTQYF. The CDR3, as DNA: TGTGCCACCAGCAGTTTATTCGGCCATGCCACAGATACGCAGTATTTT. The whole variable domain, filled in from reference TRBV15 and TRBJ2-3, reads DAMVIQNPRYQVTQFGKPVTLSCSQTLNHNVMYWYQQKSSQAPKLLFHYYDKDFNNEADTPDNFQSRRPNTSFCFLDIRSPGLGDTAMYLCATSSLFGHATDTQYFGPGTRLTVL.